Below are 25 T cell receptor beta chains sequenced from a single sample in a study of blood T cell repertoires in COVID-19. The assay was immunoSEQ multiplex PCR, and TCRdb's table has in-frame clones only and misses some. This table holds about 240,000 clones, just under 85% found once. Sequenced: peripheral blood. Source of these receptors: an older woman with active or convalescent COVID-19.

This clone was observed a single time. The gene calls are TRBV14 and TRBJ1-2; 7 nucleotides line up with TRBD1. This CDR3 is 16 amino acids long. CDR1 SGHDN and CDR2 FVKESK come from the germline V gene. The junction had 14 bases not matched to a gene; V was cut back by 4 bases and J by 6 bases. In nucleotides, the CDR3 is TGTGCCAGCAGCCCCCACCCGTTCCGACAGGGCGATGGCTACACCTTC. It encodes CASSPHPFRQGDGYTF.

This clone was counted once. The chain joins TRBV5-4 to TRBJ2-5; 7 bases agree with TRBD2. CDR1 and CDR2 from the germline V gene are SGHNT and YYREEE (reference sequence). V gave up 1 base and J gave up 2 bases; unmatched junction bases: 5. This CDR3 comprises 15 residues. CDR3 sequence: CASSLLAGEQETQYF. The CDR3, as DNA: TGTGCCAGCAGCTTGCTGGCGGGGGAGCAAGAGACCCAGTACTTC.

The chain combines TRBV28 with TRBJ2-1; D is undetermined. CDR3 length: 16 amino acids. In germline, CDR1 is MDHEN, CDR2 SYDVKM. The ends were cut back, 5 bases at V and 3 bases at J, with 17 bases in the middle. Here the CDR3 reads CASSPQTEQFYNEQFF. As DNA, the CDR3 is TGTGCCAGCAGTCCCCAAACGGAACAGTTCTACAATGAGCAGTTCTTC.

This clone occurred a few times. The chain employs TRBV2 and TRBJ1-5; 7 positions agree with TRBD1. CDR1 and CDR2 (germline): SNHLY, FYNNEI. The CDR3 contains 14 residues. Germline trimming cut 2 bases from V and 7 bases from J; bases unmatched to any gene: 5. CDR3 sequence (DNA): TGTGCCAGCAGTGAAAACAGGGGTGGGCAGCCCCAGCATTTT. Protein sequence: CASSENRGGQPQHF.

V is TRBV2 and J is TRBJ2-5; 8 bases match TRBD1. Looked up from germline, CDR1 is SNHLY and CDR2 is FYNNEI. This CDR3 is 15 amino acids long. Trimming cost V 4 bases and J 3 bases; bases outside gene matches: 7. CDR3 DNA: TGTGCCAGCAGTGTGATCGGGACAGGTAAAGAGACCCAGTACTTC. Translating gives CASSVIGTGKETQYF.

The gene calls are TRBV5-1 and TRBJ1-2; TRBD1 is a possible D gene (6 bases). The length of the CDR3 is 17 residues. The V and J ends lost 2 bases and 4 bases respectively, with 21 bases between them. The V gene's germline CDR1 is SGHRS and CDR2 YFSETQ. In DNA form, the CDR3 reads TGCGCCAGCAGCTTCTCTTCTCAGGGGTCGGCCCTCTATGGCTACACCTTC. Its protein product is CASSFSSQGSALYGYTF.

The rearrangement joins TRBV19 to TRBJ1-1; D ambiguous. Germline V gene data show CDR1 as LNHDA and CDR2 as SQIVND (reference sequence). V was shortened by 1 base and J by 0 bases, with 6 bases between the two germline ends. The CDR3 has 14 amino acids. This CDR3 reads CASSIGGLNTEAFF. The CDR3 DNA sequence: TGTGCCAGTAGTATAGGAGGGCTGAACACTGAAGCTTTCTTT.

The rearrangement links TRBV4-1 to TRBJ1-2, with D possibly TRBD1 on 6 matching bases. The V gene lost 2 bases and the J gene lost 3 bases, with 7 bases spanning the gap. The CDR3 length is 13 residues. Germline CDR1 MGHRA, CDR2 YSYEKL. CDR3 nucleotides: TGCGCCAGCAGCCAAACAGGGTACTATGGCTACACCTTC. Encoded protein: CASSQTGYYGYTF.

The rearrangement links TRBV20-1 to TRBJ1-1, with TRBD1 matching 10 bases. The CDR3 has 14 amino acids. With V trimmed by 3 bases and J by 6 bases, 7 bases remained unmatched. Germline loops: CDR1 DFQATT, CDR2 SNEGSKA (reference sequence). CDR3 loop: CSASFGGQGSEAFF. CDR3 bases: TGCAGTGCTAGTTTCGGGGGACAGGGGTCTGAAGCTTTCTTT.

As concerns this clone: Other nucleotide sequences in the sample specify the same CDR3. The chain joins TRBV18 to TRBJ1-1; D ambiguous. Per the germline V gene, CDR1 is KGHSH and CDR2 is LQKENI. The CDR3 has 13 amino acids. The V and J ends lost 5 bases and 0 bases respectively, with 7 bases between them. The CDR3 DNA is TGTGCCAGCTCATCGGGTTTGAACACTGAAGCTTTCTTT. This translates into CASSSGLNTEAFF.

This clone occurred a few times. V is TRBV5-8 and J is TRBJ1-5; the D gene is possibly TRBD1 (6 bases). Trimming took off 0 bases at V and 1 base at J, with 8 bases between the two ends. CDR1 is SGHTS, CDR2 YDEGEE, per germline. The CDR3 spans 15 residues. CDR3 protein: CASSLAGTSNQPQHF. The CDR3 DNA sequence: TGTGCCAGCAGCTTGGCCGGGACAAGCAATCAGCCCCAGCATTTT.

The chain has TRBV5-1 and TRBJ1-5; the D is unclear. The V end lost 2 bases, the J end lost 3 bases, and 12 bases lay between the germline ends. Germline V gene data show CDR1 as SGHRS and CDR2 as YFSETQ. This CDR3 spans 15 amino acids. The CDR3 sequence is CASSLSSGFNQPQHF. In DNA form, the CDR3 reads TGCGCCAGCAGCTTATCGTCTGGCTTCAATCAGCCCCAGCATTTT. The entire variable domain, with the rest obtained from reference TRBV5-1 and TRBJ1-5, is as follows: KAGVTQTPRYLIKTRGQQVTLSCSPISGHRSVSWYQQTPGQGLQFLFEYFSETQRNKGNFPGRFSGRQFSNSRSEMNVSTLELGDSALYLCASSLSSGFNQPQHFGDGTRLSIL.

J is TRBJ2-1 and V is TRBV13; TRBD2 might be the D (5 bases). The CDR3 has 12 amino acids. V was clipped by 2 bases and J by 12 bases, with 11 bases between them. Germline CDR1 is PRHDT and CDR2 is FYEKMQ (reference sequence). CDR3 nucleotide sequence: TGTGCCAGCAGCTTACGTGGCGCGGGGCAGTTCTTC. It encodes CASSLRGAGQFF.

V and J are TRBV19 and TRBJ2-3; D perhaps matches TRBD2 (6 bases). This CDR3 has 14 amino acids. Germline V lookup: CDR1 LNHDA, CDR2 SQIVND (reference sequence). The V and J ends lost 4 bases and 1 base respectively, with 9 bases between them. The CDR3 reads CASSRGVGTDTQYF. The CDR3 nucleotides are TGTGCCAGTAGTAGGGGGGTAGGCACAGATACGCAGTATTTT. Looking up the rest from reference TRBV19 and TRBJ2-3 gives the full variable domain: DGGITQSPKYLFRKEGQNVTLSCEQNLNHDAMYWYRQDPGQGLRLIYYSQIVNDFQKGDIAEGYSVSREKKESFPLTVTSAQKNPTAFYLCASSRGVGTDTQYFGPGTRLTVL.

This clone was seen a few times. The gene calls are TRBV5-1 and TRBJ2-2; TRBD2 might be the D (5 bases). V gave up 0 bases and J gave up 0 bases, with 9 bases separating them. Germline V CDR1 and CDR2: SGHRS, YFSETQ. The CDR3 consists of 16 residues. Here the CDR3 reads CASSLARGPNTGELFF. CDR3 in DNA: TGCGCCAGCAGCTTGGCCCGGGGTCCGAACACCGGGGAGCTGTTTTTT.

The rearrangement links TRBV2 to TRBJ2-2, with 9 bases fitting TRBD1. Germline CDR1 SNHLY, CDR2 FYNNEI. V was pared by 8 bases and J by 4 bases, with 8 bases of the junction left unmatched. The CDR3 loop spans 15 amino acids. The CDR3 loop reads CASGGQGLGTGELFF. CDR3 coding DNA: TGTGCCAGCGGAGGACAGGGGTTGGGCACCGGGGAGCTGTTTTTT.

The rearrangement joins TRBV4-1 to TRBJ2-7, with 10 bases that match TRBD2. Germline V gives CDR1 MGHRA, CDR2 YSYEKL. The CDR3 has 16 amino acids. Trimming cost V 0 bases and J 1 base; bases outside gene matches: 3. CDR3 sequence reads: CASSQELAGESYEQYV. The CDR3 coding sequence is TGCGCCAGCAGCCAAGAGCTAGCGGGGGAGTCCTACGAGCAGTACGTC.

The chain has TRBV29-1 and TRBJ2-1; 8 bases align to TRBD2. The germline gives CDR1 SQVTM, CDR2 ANQGSEA. V trimming: 7 bases; J trimming: 5 bases; junction bases outside the gene matches: 7. This CDR3 is built from 13 residues. The CDR3 loop reads CSAAPTSDNEQFF. The CDR3 region has the DNA TGCAGCGCTGCCCCGACTAGCGACAATGAGCAGTTCTTC.

The rearrangement links TRBV7-2 to TRBJ2-3, with D possibly being TRBD2 (5 bases). This CDR3 has 16 residues. Per the germline V gene, CDR1 is SGHTA and CDR2 is FQGNSA. Trimming left V 4 bases short and J 2 bases short, with 16 bases between. In DNA, the CDR3 is TGTGCCAGCAGCTCCGACCGGACCGGACTCACAGATACGCAGTATTTT. Its translation is CASSSDRTGLTDTQYF.

This sequence joins TRBV27 and TRBJ1-2, with D possibly being TRBD1 (6 bases). Germline V gene data show CDR1 as MNHEY and CDR2 as SMNVEV (reference sequence). This CDR3 is built from 13 residues. V was trimmed by 6 bases and J by 4 bases, leaving 12 bases between them. The CDR3 coding sequence is TGTGCCAGCAGATTACTAGGGGGCTATGGCTACACCTTC. It translates to CASRLLGGYGYTF.

V is TRBV3-1 (or the pseudogene TRBV3-2) and J is TRBJ2-2, with 9 positions matching TRBD2. The V segment lost 3 bases and the J segment 4 bases; nucleotides outside the gene matches: 15. The CDR3 extends over 19 amino acids. The germline CDR1 and CDR2 sequences are LGHDT and YNNKEL (reference sequence). The CDR3 spells CASSHPRRRGGFSTGELFF. Here the CDR3 DNA reads TGTGCCAGCAGCCATCCCCGAAGGCGGGGGGGGTTCTCCACCGGGGAGCTGTTTTTT.

The rearrangement joins TRBV11-3 to TRBJ2-1, with 9 positions matching TRBD2. The germline CDR1 and CDR2 sequences are SGHNT and YENEEA. The ends lost 1 base at V and 7 bases at J; junction bases unmatched: 8. This CDR3 comprises 16 residues. The CDR3 is CASSLVEAGGPNEQFF. CDR3 bases: TGTGCCAGCAGCTTAGTGGAGGCGGGGGGGCCGAATGAGCAGTTCTTC.

This chain links TRBV5-1 with TRBJ2-6; 8 bases map to TRBD1. The CDR3 is made up of 19 amino acids. V was pared by 4 bases and J by 0 bases, with 12 bases of the junction left unmatched. Germline V CDR1 and CDR2: SGHRS, YFSETQ. In DNA form, the CDR3 reads TGCGCCAGCAGCCCAATACCGGGACAGGTTCTCTCTGGGGCCAACGTCCTGACTTTC. Its protein product is CASSPIPGQVLSGANVLTF.

The J gene is TRBJ2-1, the V gene TRBV6-2 or TRBV6-3; 7 bases agree with TRBD1. The CDR3 consists of 15 residues. Germline assignment: CDR1 MNHEY and CDR2 SVGEGT. V lost 2 bases and J lost 4; bases outside the gene matches: 5. CDR3 in DNA: TGTGCCAGCAGTTACCTGGGACAGAAGTACAATGAGCAGTTCTTC. Translating gives CASSYLGQKYNEQFF.

The chain combines TRBV28 with TRBJ1-5; 10 bases map to TRBD1. The V gene's germline CDR1 is MDHEN and CDR2 SYDVKM. V was clipped by 6 bases and J by 4 bases; unmatched bases: 6. This CDR3 contains 15 residues. CDR3 residues: CASRDDRGRNQPQHF. CDR3 bases: TGTGCCAGCAGGGACGACAGGGGGCGAAATCAGCCCCAGCATTTT.